The 20 T cell receptor beta chains below come from one sample, sequenced in a study of shared clonotypes between healthy human individuals. Only in-frame clones appear in the TCRdb table, and some are missing; sequencing was by immunoSEQ multiplex PCR. The table records 2 million to 2.5 million clones, approximately 94% of them present only once. The sample was naive CD4+ T cells sorted from blood. The subset: CD45RA+ positively selected. The source is a man aged 18 to 30 in good health.

This sequence joins TRBV19 and TRBJ1-3, with D maybe TRBD1 (6 bases). Germline V lookup: CDR1 LNHDA, CDR2 SQIVND (reference sequence). The CDR3 has 15 residues. V shed 8 bases and J shed 4 bases, with 18 bases lying between them. The CDR3 protein is CASASQGLGGNTIYF. CDR3 in DNA: TGTGCCAGTGCAAGCCAGGGGCTTGGGGGAAACACCATATATTTT.

The chain combines TRBV5-4 with TRBJ2-2; D remains ambiguous. The CDR3 length is 16 residues. Trimming took off 4 bases at V and 0 bases at J, with 13 bases between the two ends. CDR1 is SGHNT, CDR2 YYREEE, per germline (reference sequence). The CDR3: CASSEQWASNTGELFF. The CDR3 bases are TGTGCCAGCAGCGAGCAATGGGCCTCGAACACCGGGGAGCTGTTTTTT.

This chain uses TRBV5-4 with TRBJ2-1; D call uncertain. The length of the CDR3 is 14 residues. The V gene's germline CDR1 is SGHNT and CDR2 YYREEE (reference sequence). The V end was cut by 4 bases, the J end by 8 bases, with 16 bases between. The chain's CDR3 is CASSPMGKADEQFF. CDR3 DNA: TGTGCCAGCAGCCCGATGGGGAAGGCGGATGAGCAGTTCTTC.

This rearrangement joins TRBV5-1 to TRBJ2-2, with 9 nucleotides matching TRBD1. The CDR3 consists of 14 residues. The ends lost 6 bases at V and 5 bases at J; junction bases unmatched: 5. The germline CDR1 and CDR2 sequences are SGHRS and YFSETQ. CDR3 sequence (DNA): TGCGCCAGCAACACAGGGGGCGCAACCGGGGAGCTGTTTTTT. Its protein product is CASNTGGATGELFF. The full variable domain, with the rest looked up from reference TRBV5-1 and TRBJ2-2, is KAGVTQTPRYLIKTRGQQVTLSCSPISGHRSVSWYQQTPGQGLQFLFEYFSETQRNKGNFPGRFSGRQFSNSRSEMNVSTLELGDSALYLCASNTGGATGELFFGEGSRLTVL.

The gene calls are TRBV7-9 and TRBJ2-2; a weak D match, TRBD1 (6 bases). CDR1 and CDR2 from the germline V gene are SEHNR and FQNEAQ (reference sequence). The CDR3 has 17 amino acids. The V and J ends lost 5 bases and 1 base respectively, with 17 bases between them. The CDR3 coding sequence is TGTGCCAGCAGCCCATTCCCCGGACAGTTGAACACCGGGGAGCTGTTTTTT. Amino acids: CASSPFPGQLNTGELFF.

The chain joins TRBV18 to TRBJ2-7; D is perhaps TRBD1 or TRBD2 (7 bases each). This CDR3 has 14 residues. The V end lost 2 bases, the J end lost 4 bases, and 12 bases lay between the germline ends. The germline CDR1 and CDR2 sequences are KGHSH and LQKENI. This chain's CDR3 is CASSPAQGGYEQYF. CDR3 sequence (DNA): TGTGCCAGCTCACCAGCGCAGGGGGGGTACGAGCAGTACTTC.

The chain joins TRBV10-3 to TRBJ2-7; no definite D call. Trimming took off 2 bases at V and 6 bases at J, with 11 bases between the two ends. Looked up from germline, CDR1 is ENHRY and CDR2 is SYGVKD. This CDR3 has 13 amino acids. This CDR3 is CAISEVRGVEQYF. The DNA of the CDR3 is TGTGCCATCAGTGAGGTTCGTGGGGTCGAGCAGTACTTC.

A note on this clone: The sample holds other DNA sequences that translate to the same CDR3. CDR3 loop: CASSSTGAGETQYF. The CDR3 DNA sequence: TGTGCCAGCAGCTCGACAGGGGCGGGAGAGACCCAGTACTTC. This chain uses TRBV7-9 with TRBJ2-5; 8 nucleotides match TRBD1. The J segment lost 4 bases and the V segment lost 4 bases, leaving 5 bases of the junction unmatched. This CDR3 contains 14 residues. The germline CDR1 and CDR2 sequences are SEHNR and FQNEAQ (reference sequence).

The chain uses TRBV28 and TRBJ1-4; D might be TRBD1 (5 bases). V was shortened by 6 bases and J by 7 bases, with 15 bases between the two germline ends. The germline V gene has CDR1 MDHEN and CDR2 SYDVKM. The CDR3 is 14 amino acids. CDR3 DNA: TGTGCCAGCAGAGATGGGGGAGAAAGTGAAAAACTGTTTTTT. Translating gives CASRDGGESEKLFF.

The J gene is TRBJ1-1, the V gene TRBV5-8; the match to TRBD1 covers 8 bases. V was pared by 1 base and J by 4 bases, with 12 bases of the junction left unmatched. Germline lookup yields CDR1 SGHTS and CDR2 YDEGEE. This CDR3 is 17 amino acids long. The CDR3: CASSLLGGTGRRTEAFF. DNA of the CDR3: TGTGCCAGCAGCTTGCTAGGTGGGACAGGACGTCGCACTGAAGCTTTCTTT.

This chain joins TRBV7-9 and TRBJ2-2; D is ambiguous. The ends were cut back, 4 bases at V and 5 bases at J, with 2 bases in the middle. The CDR3 is made up of 11 amino acids. Germline values: CDR1 SEHNR, CDR2 FQNEAQ (reference sequence). Here the CDR3 DNA reads TGTGCCAGCAGCTCGACCGGGGAGCTGTTTTTT. Protein product: CASSSTGELFF.

V gene TRBV10-3 combines with J gene TRBJ2-7; maybe TRBD2 (5 bases). The CDR3 runs to 14 residues. Germline CDR1 is ENHRY and CDR2 is SYGVKD. Trimming pared 5 bases from V and 3 bases from J, leaving 14 bases between. CDR3 nucleotides: TGTGCCATCAGTCTAGCCACTGGTTTCTACGAGCAGTACTTC. Its protein product is CAISLATGFYEQYF.

The chain couples TRBV18 to TRBJ2-7; tentative D call: TRBD1 (7 bases). Looked up from germline, CDR1 is KGHSH and CDR2 is LQKENI. Trimming shortened V by 3 bases and J by 6 bases, and 18 bases separated the two germline ends. The CDR3 sequence is 15 residues long. In DNA, the CDR3 is TGTGCCAGCTCACCTGGGCGGCAGGGGGGAGGCGAGCAGTACTTC. Its translation: CASSPGRQGGGEQYF. Supplemented by reference TRBV18 and TRBJ2-7, the full variable domain reads NAGVMQNPRHLVRRRGQEARLRCSPMKGHSHVYWYRQLPEEGLKFMVYLQKENIIDESGMPKERFSAEFPKEGPSILRIQQVVRGDSAAYFCASSPGRQGGGEQYFGPGTRLTVT.

In its sample, this clone was seen once. The chain combines TRBV18 with TRBJ2-7, with 7 bases matching TRBD2. The V gene end was trimmed by 0 bases and the J gene end by 6 bases; junction bases not matched to a gene: 5. Germline CDR1 KGHSH, CDR2 LQKENI. This CDR3 is 14 amino acids long. The CDR3: CASSPPAGTTEQYF. Written as DNA, the CDR3 is TGTGCCAGCTCACCACCAGCGGGAACGACCGAGCAGTACTTC.

This chain connects TRBV6-5 to TRBJ2-1; D perhaps matches TRBD2 (7 bases). The CDR3 loop spans 13 amino acids. Germline values: CDR1 MNHEY, CDR2 SVGAGI. V dropped 7 bases and J dropped 8 bases, with 15 bases sitting between them. CDR3 in DNA: TGTGCCAGCACCCGGGGGGCAAACCATGAGCAGTTCTTC. It translates to CASTRGANHEQFF.

The table lists this clone with a count of one. The chain joins TRBV7-2 to TRBJ2-3; D possibly corresponds to TRBD2 (5 bases). Germline V gene sequence: CDR1 SGHTA, CDR2 FQGNSA. This CDR3 is built from 15 residues. V was clipped by 5 bases and J by 3 bases, with 15 bases between them. CDR3 loop: CASSPPRGITDTQYF. CDR3 nucleotide sequence: TGTGCCAGCAGCCCACCCCGAGGGATAACAGATACGCAGTATTTT.

A note on this clone: This sample includes further DNA sequences coding for the same CDR3. V usage is TRBV19 and J usage is TRBJ1-1; 7 bases map to TRBD1. V lost 2 bases and J lost 2; bases outside the gene matches: 2. The CDR3 consists of 14 residues. The germline gives CDR1 LNHDA, CDR2 SQIVND (reference sequence). The CDR3 DNA sequence: TGTGCCAGTAGTATACAGGGGGTTAACACTGAAGCTTTCTTT. Protein product: CASSIQGVNTEAFF.

J is TRBJ1-2 and V is TRBV10-3; 7 bases match TRBD1. The CDR3 has 13 residues. The V gene's germline CDR1 is ENHRY and CDR2 SYGVKD. V dropped 6 bases and J dropped 6; count of bases not matched to a gene: 7. The DNA for the CDR3 is TGTGCCATCAGGAAGACAGGGAGGGATGGCTACACCTTC. Translating it yields CAIRKTGRDGYTF.

The rearrangement links TRBV18 to TRBJ2-7; D not resolved. This CDR3 has 19 amino acids. Trimming shortened V by 0 bases and J by 4 bases, and 25 bases separated the two germline ends. CDR1 KGHSH and CDR2 LQKENI come from the germline V gene. The CDR3 region is CASSPPLSGLGEERYEQYF. The DNA of the CDR3 is TGTGCCAGCTCACCACCGCTCTCGGGTTTGGGTGAGGAACGGTACGAGCAGTACTTC. The complete variable domain, with remaining parts taken from reference TRBV18 and TRBJ2-7, reads NAGVMQNPRHLVRRRGQEARLRCSPMKGHSHVYWYRQLPEEGLKFMVYLQKENIIDESGMPKERFSAEFPKEGPSILRIQQVVRGDSAAYFCASSPPLSGLGEERYEQYFGPGTRLTVT.

The gene calls are TRBV5-1 and TRBJ2-7; 7 bases are shared with TRBD1. J was trimmed by 7 bases and V by 2 bases; bases with no gene match: 6. CDR3 length equals 13 residues. Per germline, CDR1 SGHRS and CDR2 YFSETQ. The DNA of the CDR3 is TGCGCCAGCAGCTTCCGACAGGGACATGAGCAGTACTTC. It is translated as CASSFRQGHEQYF.